The 11 T cell receptor beta chains presented below share a single source sample, sequenced in a study of blood T cells in healthy people across ages. A sample-barcoded 5' primer and a J-beta primer mix were used in a second PCR of roughly 7 to 12 cycles. TCRdb processed the 5' RACE reads anew with MiXCR; each CDR3 protein has one entry. The sample records approximately 730,000 distinct CDR3 sequences, roughly 41% being singletons. Material: blood. Receptors originate from a woman in her sixties or seventies in good health.

The J gene is TRBJ2-7, the V gene TRBV9; 14 bases map to TRBD2. The junction had 6 bases not matched to a gene; V was cut back by 4 bases and J by 3 bases. The CDR3 covers 16 residues. Per the germline V gene, CDR1 is SGDLS and CDR2 is YYNGEE. CDR3: CASSLGTSGSNYEQYF. The CDR3 nucleotides are TGTGCCAGCAGCCTGGGGACTAGCGGGAGCAACTACGAGCAGTACTTC.

This clonotype has ten or more counts. V and J are TRBV7-2 and TRBJ2-1; D remains ambiguous. Germline CDR1 is SGHTA and CDR2 is FQGNSA. The CDR3 has 11 amino acids. Trimming pared 7 bases from V and 3 bases from J, leaving 4 bases between. Here the CDR3 DNA reads TGTGCCAGCACCAACTACAATGAGCAGTTCTTC. Its translation: CASTNYNEQFF.

This clonotype rates as medium-sized. CDR3 residues: CAISESNSHEQYF. As DNA, the CDR3 is TGTGCCATCAGTGAGTCGAATTCACACGAGCAGTACTTC. The chain carries TRBV10-3 and TRBJ2-7, with D unclear. Per germline, CDR1 ENHRY and CDR2 SYGVKD. This CDR3 spans 13 amino acids. V lost 0 bases and J 5 bases, leaving 8 bases between the germline ends.

This rearrangement joins TRBV6-5 to TRBJ2-5; weak D call: TRBD2 (6 bases). The CDR3 length is 14 residues. Deletions cut 6 bases from V and 0 bases from J, with 11 bases between. In germline, CDR1 is MNHEY, CDR2 SVGAGI. Written as DNA, the CDR3 is TGTGCCAGCAGCCCGGGGGTGTACCAAGAGACCCAGTACTTC. Translation: CASSPGVYQETQYF.

The V call is TRBV7-9, the J call TRBJ2-4; no firm D call. CDR3 length equals 15 residues. Germline lookup yields CDR1 SEHNR and CDR2 FQNEAQ (reference sequence). Trimming removed 5 bases from V and 0 bases from J, with 11 bases in between. In DNA, the CDR3 is TGTGCCAGCAGCCCCGCACTCGAAGCCAAAAACATTCAGTACTTC. Its protein is CASSPALEAKNIQYF.

There are many counts of this clonotype. The chain recombines TRBV20-1 with TRBJ1-2; TRBD1 is a possible D gene (6 bases). The CDR3 loop spans 12 amino acids. CDR1 and CDR2 from the germline V gene are DFQATT and SNEGSKA (reference sequence). The germline V and J ends were trimmed by 6 bases and 8 bases, with 16 bases remaining between them. CDR3 sequence: CSARVGGYGYTF. In DNA, the CDR3 is TGCAGTGCCCGAGTGGGGGGCTACGGCTACACCTTC.

The chain employs TRBV20-1 and TRBJ1-2; 9 bases are a match to TRBD1. Germline CDR1 DFQATT, CDR2 SNEGSKA (reference sequence). The V segment lost 0 bases and the J segment 10 bases; nucleotides outside the gene matches: 9. CDR3 length: 14 residues. In DNA, the CDR3 is TGCAGTGCTAGAGAGGCCGGGACAGGGTCCCTCTACACCTTC. Its translation is CSAREAGTGSLYTF.

This clonotype has only a few counts. This chain links TRBV10-3 with TRBJ2-1, with TRBD2 matching over 10 bases. The germline V gene has CDR1 ENHRY and CDR2 SYGVKD. V lost 5 bases, J lost 8 bases, and 9 bases stayed unmatched. The CDR3 consists of 15 residues. The CDR3 loop reads CAISSVTSGAYEQFF. CDR3 DNA sequence: TGTGCCATCAGTTCGGTAACTAGCGGGGCCTATGAGCAGTTCTTC.

This clonotype has a handful of counts. This chain connects TRBV20-1 to TRBJ2-1, with 12 bases matching TRBD2. V shed 6 bases, J shed 7 bases, and the junction held 10 bases outside the gene matches. Per the germline V gene, CDR1 is DFQATT and CDR2 is SNEGSKA (reference sequence). The CDR3 runs to 15 residues. The CDR3 DNA sequence: TGCAGTGCCCACGGACTAGCGGGAAGGTATAATGAGCAGTTCTTC. Its protein is CSAHGLAGRYNEQFF.

The chain couples TRBV11-1 to TRBJ1-3, with TRBD1 identical over 8 bases. This CDR3 is built from 16 residues. Trimming removed 8 bases from V and 0 bases from J; junction bases left unmatched: 9. CDR1 and CDR2 (germline): SGHAT, FQDESV (reference sequence). CDR3 nucleotide sequence: TGTGCCAGCGGAACCGGGACAGGCTCCTCTGGAAACACCATATATTTT. Protein sequence: CASGTGTGSSGNTIYF.

The chain has TRBV12-3 or TRBV12-4 and TRBJ1-2, with D possibly being TRBD1 (5 bases). There are 12 residues in the CDR3. V was cut by 5 bases and J by 7 bases, with 11 bases left in between. The CDR3, as DNA: TGTGCCAGCAGTCCGACAGTGCTTGGCTACACCTTC. Its translation is CASSPTVLGYTF.